This T cell receptor (beta chain) derives from a study of somatic mutations in cytotoxic T cells in rheumatoid arthritis. Measured with immunoSEQ multiplex PCR; TCRdb has only the in-frame clones, and not every one. The sample includes about 26,000 clones, roughly 82% of them seen just once. About this clone itself: Its antigen is undetermined.

Buffy coats from blood donors, median age roughly 59 years (range 21-70), less than 70% female, served as healthy controls. Positive magnetic bead selection separated CD4+ and CD8+ cells, and flow cytometry confirmed purity. Overall study findings and caveats: Rising age went with increasing CD8+ clonality in rheumatoid arthritis patients; healthy controls showed no such increase.

CDR1 is SEHNR and CDR2 is FQNEAQ in the germline V gene (reference sequence). The CDR3 length is 15 residues. With 5 bases clipped from V and 4 bases from J, the junction kept 8 bases outside the gene matches. The TCR was taken from a man between 50 and 59 years old in good health. Sequenced input: CD8+ T cells sorted from blood. This rearrangement joins TRBV7-9 to TRBJ2-1; 7 bases align to TRBD2. CDR3 nucleotide sequence: TGTGCCAGCAGCAGCCTAGCGGCCTCGTACAATGAGCAGTTCTTC. It translates to CASSSLAASYNEQFF.